Listed below are T cell receptor beta chains from one sample, sequenced in a study of cytomegalovirus exposure and HLA in healthy donors. Profiled with immunoSEQ multiplex PCR; TCRdb holds only in-frame clones, not every one. The sample shows under 150,000 clones, about 84% of them seen only once. Sequencing input: PBMCs. The receptor source for this set is a male donor in good health and CMV-seronegative. The CDR3 runs from the conserved cysteine through the conserved F or W. The order of the fields is D gene, V gene, clone size, J gene, CDR3 DNA, CDR3 protein. D genes are given only for firm matches. Only some rows state a clone size, as once, few, many or a class for expanded clones.

-	TRBV28	-	TRBJ1-1	TGTGCCAGCACTGGGAGGGGGTCTGAAGCTTTCTTT	CASTGRGSEAFF
TRBD1	TRBV25-1	few	TRBJ2-7	TGTGCCAGCAGTGAAAGAGTGGACGGCACAGGGGCCCACGAGCAGTACTTC	CASSERVDGTGAHEQYF
TRBD1	TRBV2	-	TRBJ1-2	TGTGCCAGCAGTCATAAAGCCCGGGACAGGGACTATGGCTACACCTTC	CASSHKARDRDYGYTF
TRBD1	TRBV9	-	TRBJ1-3	TGTGCCAGCAGCGTAGGACAGGGGGGAAACACCATATATTTT	CASSVGQGGNTIYF
TRBD1	TRBV11-2	-	TRBJ2-5	TGTGCCAGCAGCTTAAGGGCGGACAGGGGCTTGTACCAAGAGACCCAGTACTTC	CASSLRADRGLYQETQYF
-	TRBV4-1	-	TRBJ1-6	TGCGCCAGCAGCACGAGTGAAATCTATAATTCACCCCTCCACTTT	CASSTSEIYNSPLHF
TRBD1	TRBV2	few	TRBJ1-2	TGTGCCAGCAGTGAAGCGCGGCAGGGGGTTTACTATGGCTACACCTTC	CASSEARQGVYYGYTF
-	TRBV10-3	-	TRBJ2-3	TGTGCCATCAGTGGCAGGGTCGGCACAGATACGCAGTATTTT	CAISGRVGTDTQYF
TRBD2	TRBV4-2	-	TRBJ2-5	TGTGCCAGCAGCCAAGATCAAGCGGGGGGTAGGGAGACCCAGTACTTC	CASSQDQAGGRETQYF
TRBD2	TRBV11-2	-	TRBJ2-5	TGTGCCAGCAGCCCCGGGACTAGCGGGAGTCGGGAAGAGACCCAGTACTTC	CASSPGTSGSREETQYF
-	TRBV11-2	-	TRBJ2-7	TGTGCCAGCAGCCCTCCGTGGAGCCCCTCCTACGAGCAGTACTTC	CASSPPWSPSYEQYF
-	TRBV29-1	-	TRBJ1-2	TGCAGCGTTGAAGGGCTGGACTATGGCTACACCTTC	CSVEGLDYGYTF
-	TRBV12-5	-	TRBJ1-2	TGTGCTAGTGGTTTGGCAGGGCCCCTCTATGGCTACACCTTC	CASGLAGPLYGYTF
TRBD2	TRBV28	-	TRBJ2-7	TGTGCCAGCAGTTTGGGAGCGGGAGGGCCCTCCGAGCAGTACTTC	CASSLGAGGPSEQYF
TRBD1	TRBV11-3	-	TRBJ1-5	TGTGCCAGCAGCTTAATCAGGGGGCGTCGAAATAGCAATCAGCCCCAGCATTTT	CASSLIRGRRNSNQPQHF
-	TRBV9	-	TRBJ1-1	TGTGCCAGCAGCGTAGTTCCGGGGGGAATGAACACTGAAGCTTTCTTT	CASSVVPGGMNTEAFF
TRBD1	TRBV5-4	-	TRBJ2-7	TGTGCCAGCAGCTTGTTGGGACAGGGCCTCTACGAGCAGTACTTC	CASSLLGQGLYEQYF
-	TRBV5-1	once	TRBJ1-1	TGCGCCAGCAGGAAAGGGGGGGGGAACATGAACACTGAAGCTTTCTTT	CASRKGGGNMNTEAFF
-	TRBV19	few	TRBJ1-5	TGTGCCAGTAGTGGCACAGGGTTTTATCAGCCCCAGCATTTT	CASSGTGFYQPQHF
-	TRBV27	once	TRBJ1-2	TGTGCCAGCAGTTACTTACTAGGCGGGACGGATGGCTACACCTTC	CASSYLLGGTDGYTF
TRBD2	TRBV15	once	TRBJ2-7	TGTGCCACCAGCATCGGGACTAGCGGGGACGAGCAGTACTTC	CATSIGTSGDEQYF
TRBD2	TRBV6-6	-	TRBJ2-5	TGTGCCAGCAGTACGGGTAGCGGGAGACGAGAGACCCAGTACTTC	CASSTGSGRRETQYF